The clone carrying this T cell receptor (beta chain) has only a few counts. The sample belongs to a study of beta chain features in type 1 diabetes. About the study: Sorted cell examination encompassed 85 million to 130 million cells across all samples.

Reverse transcription of all isolated RNA meant that expressed TCRB transcripts were sequenced. Produced via immunoSEQ multiplex PCR; TCRdb's table is partial and in-frame only. The table has about 900,000 clones, 15% to 20% seen once. The CDR3 totals 13 residues. Germline V gene lookup returns CDR1 SGHRS and CDR2 YFSETQ. J gave up 8 bases and V 4 bases, and 6 bases lay outside the gene matches. J is TRBJ2-1 and V is TRBV5-1, with 7 bases aligning to TRBD2. This receptor was taken from a woman younger than 30 in good health. Source material: naive CD4+ T cells from blood. The CDR3 DNA sequence: TGCGCCAGCAGCCCTGGGGGGGTCTATGAGCAGTTCTTC. It translates to CASSPGGVYEQFF. The full variable domain, its missing parts supplied by reference TRBV5-1 and TRBJ2-1, is KAGVTQTPRYLIKTRGQQVTLSCSPISGHRSVSWYQQTPGQGLQFLFEYFSETQRNKGNFPGRFSGRQFSNSRSEMNVSTLELGDSALYLCASSPGGVYEQFFGPGTRLTVL.